This T cell receptor (beta chain) originates from a study of shared clonotypes between healthy human individuals. Germline CDR1 reads SNHLY; CDR2 reads FYNNEI. V dropped 10 bases and J dropped 4 bases, with 19 bases sitting between them. The CDR3 spans 14 residues. A word on this clone: Antigen: not known.

Deep was the level at which the assay was run. In the original processing: As immunoSEQ supplied junction-only sequences (without quality scores), filtering differed. Using immunoSEQ multiplex PCR, the repertoire was profiled, and TCRdb retains in-frame clones only, with some absent. The DNA was the basis for D and trimming; V, J and clone size are from that table. The sample holds about 960,000 clones, approximately 76% seen once. Points from the study as a whole: All-four-donor shared clonotypes had higher generation probabilities than non-shared clonotypes did.

The donors, all of them Caucasian adults, lived in Nashville, Tennessee. The chain is built from TRBV2 and TRBJ1-1; D gene ambiguous. The sample consisted of memory CD4+ T cells sorted from blood. Noted subset: CD45RA-negative fraction. This TCR was recovered from a young man in good health. The DNA for the CDR3 is TGTGCCACCTCAATCGAAGGGTGGGGCACTGAAGCTTTCTTT. This sequence encodes CATSIEGWGTEAFF.